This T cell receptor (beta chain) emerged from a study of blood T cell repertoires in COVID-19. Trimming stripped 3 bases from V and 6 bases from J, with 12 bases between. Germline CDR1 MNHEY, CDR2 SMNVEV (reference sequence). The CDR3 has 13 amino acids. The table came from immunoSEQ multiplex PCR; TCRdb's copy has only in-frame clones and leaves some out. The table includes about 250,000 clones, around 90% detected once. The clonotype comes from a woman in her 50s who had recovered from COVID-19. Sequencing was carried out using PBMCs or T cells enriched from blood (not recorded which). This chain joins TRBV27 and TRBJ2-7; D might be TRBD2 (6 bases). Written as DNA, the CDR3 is TGTGCCAGCAGTTTGGGCCGGGGGAGCGAGCAGTACTTC. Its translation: CASSLGRGSEQYF.